This T cell receptor (beta chain) was sequenced in a study of cytomegalovirus exposure and HLA in healthy donors. In the study overall: An early data release held some 89 million unique TCRs from HLA-typed donors.

Findings and caveats of the study: TRBV6-2, TRBV6-3 and some other V segments were excluded as indistinguishable.

As concerns this clone: The antigen is unknown.

V was cut by 4 bases and J by 4 bases, with 10 bases left in between. This CDR3 is 14 amino acids long. Germline CDR1 and CDR2: MNHEY and SVGAGI. 60 Vbeta and 13 Jbeta primers were used in PCR. Method: immunoSEQ multiplex PCR; TCRdb's copy keeps in-frame clones and lacks some. Of 90,000 to 120,000 clones detected, 70% to 85% appear once; the ten largest clones hold about 5.7%. The clonotype originates from a woman younger than 30 in good health and CMV-seropositive. V and J are TRBV6-5 and TRBJ2-2, with a possible D match to TRBD2 (5 bases). Sample: PBMCs. CDR3 in amino acids: CASSSSRGTGELFF. CDR3 coding DNA: TGTGCCAGCAGTTCCTCCCGGGGCACCGGGGAGCTGTTTTTT.